The 12 T cell receptor beta chains presented below share a single source sample, sequenced in a study of beta chain features in type 1 diabetes. Reverse transcribing all isolated RNA meant expressed TCRB transcripts were sequenced. Assay: immunoSEQ multiplex PCR; the TCRdb copy retains only in-frame clones and omits some. The table shows under 90,000 clones, with roughly 31% occurring only once. The sample taken for sequencing was stem cell memory CD4+ T cells from blood. The receptors come from a woman under 30 in good health.

This sequence joins TRBV15 and TRBJ2-7; no clear D. V shed 5 bases and J shed 3 bases, with 23 bases lying between them. CDR1 and CDR2 from the germline V gene are LNHNV and YYDKDF (reference sequence). CDR3 length: 17 amino acids. The CDR3 reads CATSLDIRPSGGYEQYF. The CDR3 DNA reads TGTGCCACCAGCCTTGATATACGCCCAAGTGGCGGCTACGAGCAGTACTTC.

V and J are TRBV10-3 and TRBJ2-3; D gene unclear. This CDR3 region has 12 residues. Trimming took off 5 bases at V and 0 bases at J, with 3 bases between the two ends. Germline loops: CDR1 ENHRY, CDR2 SYGVKD. DNA for the CDR3: TGTGCCATCAGTCCGAGCACAGATACGCAGTATTTT. It specifies CAISPSTDTQYF.

This clone showed up just a few times. The chain couples TRBV25-1 to TRBJ2-7, with 8 positions matching TRBD2. The germline gives CDR1 MGHDK, CDR2 SYGVNS. The V and J ends lost 3 bases and 0 bases, in that order; junction bases with no gene match: 10. The CDR3 length is 17 residues. CDR3 sequence: CASSEGGERGNSYEQYF. The CDR3 region has the DNA TGTGCCAGCAGTGAGGGAGGGGAGCGGGGGAACTCCTACGAGCAGTACTTC.

The chain uses TRBV6-1 and TRBJ1-5, with a tentative D call TRBD1 (5 bases). The V gene lost 1 base and the J gene lost 7 bases, with 11 bases spanning the gap. The germline V gene has CDR1 MNHNS and CDR2 SASEGT. This CDR3 comprises 14 residues. This CDR3 is CASSEVWRDQPQHF. The CDR3 DNA follows: TGTGCCAGCAGTGAAGTGTGGAGGGACCAGCCCCAGCATTTT.

In its sample, this clone was seen a few times. The V and J genes are TRBV6-6 and TRBJ2-7, with TRBD1 identical over 7 bases. Trimming at V came to 4 bases and at J to 0 bases, leaving 6 bases not matched to a gene. The CDR3 is made up of 15 amino acids. Germline CDR1 is MNHNY and CDR2 is SVGAGI (reference sequence). The CDR3 reads CASSSTTGSSYEQYF. In DNA, the CDR3 is TGTGCCAGCAGTTCGACGACAGGGAGCTCCTACGAGCAGTACTTC.

This clone was picked up a small number of times. At one end the junction does not follow the germline gene, possibly because of a read error. The rearrangement uses TRBV7-7 and TRBJ2-5; no definite D call. Germline V gives CDR1 SSHAT, CDR2 FNYEAQ (reference sequence). CDR3 length equals 13 residues. CDR3 in amino acids: CASSLTFQETQYF. CDR3 bases: TGTGCTAGCAGCTTGACATTCCAAGAGACCCAGTACTTC.

V is TRBV6-6 and J is TRBJ2-6, with D possibly TRBD2 on 6 matching bases. V gave up 6 bases and J gave up 2 bases, with 14 bases separating them. CDR1 is MNHNY and CDR2 is SVGAGI in the germline V gene (reference sequence). There are 16 residues in the CDR3. Here the CDR3 reads CASSRGIWTGANVLTF. The CDR3 nucleotides are TGTGCCAGCAGCCGGGGGATCTGGACTGGGGCCAACGTCCTGACTTTC.

The V call is TRBV6-6, the J call TRBJ2-3; D perhaps matches TRBD1 (8 bases). The CDR3 length is 16 residues. Trimming stripped 2 bases from V and 4 bases from J, with 16 bases between. CDR1 and CDR2 (germline): MNHNY, SVGAGI (reference sequence). The CDR3 reads CASSYTGGAPADTQYF. CDR3 DNA sequence: TGTGCCAGCAGTTACACAGGGGGGGCCCCAGCAGATACGCAGTATTTT.

This clone was found a few times. J is TRBJ1-2 and V is TRBV30; 8 nucleotides agree with TRBD1. The CDR3 consists of 13 residues. Germline CDR1 reads GTSNPN; CDR2 reads SVGIG (reference sequence). V shed 1 base, J shed 8 bases, and the junction held 6 bases outside the gene matches. The CDR3 loop is CAWSAQGAGGYTF. Written as DNA, the CDR3 is TGTGCCTGGAGTGCTCAGGGGGCGGGGGGCTACACCTTC.

This clone was seen a few times. This rearrangement joins TRBV5-1 to TRBJ2-7, with TRBD2 identical over 8 bases. Germline CDR1 reads SGHRS; CDR2 reads YFSETQ. V was clipped by 4 bases and J by 0 bases; unmatched bases: 9. The CDR3 contains 16 residues. The CDR3: CASSLSLAGSSYEQYF. The CDR3 DNA reads TGCGCCAGCAGCCTCTCCTTAGCGGGGTCCTCCTACGAGCAGTACTTC.

This clone has just a few counts. This rearrangement joins TRBV6-6 to TRBJ1-2; 7 nucleotides align to TRBD1. Trimming cost V 6 bases and J 8 bases; bases outside gene matches: 6. Per the germline V gene, CDR1 is MNHNY and CDR2 is SVGAGI (reference sequence). CDR3 length equals 12 residues. The CDR3 DNA reads TGTGCCAGCAGGACCTGGGACAGCGGCTACACCTTC. This sequence encodes CASRTWDSGYTF.

The sample holds a few counts of this clone. This rearrangement joins TRBV12-5 to TRBJ2-2; D gene uncertain. V lost 6 bases, J lost 6 bases, and 14 bases lay in between. The CDR3 spans 14 residues. CDR1 and CDR2 (germline): LGHNT, FRNRAP. This CDR3 reads CASGLTPGPGELFF. For the CDR3, the DNA is TGTGCTAGTGGCCTAACCCCTGGGCCCGGGGAGCTGTTTTTT. Based on the CDR3 plus reference TRBV12-5 and TRBJ2-2, the full variable domain is DARVTQTPRHKVTEMGQEVTMRCQPILGHNTVFWYRQTMMQGLELLAYFRNRAPLDDSGMPKDRFSAEMPDATLATLKIQPSEPRDSAVYFCASGLTPGPGELFFGEGSRLTVL.